The T cell receptor beta chain described here comes from a study of blood T cell repertoires in COVID-19. The CDR3 runs to 17 residues. J gave up 2 bases and V 5 bases, and 11 bases lay outside the gene matches. CDR1 is MNHNY, CDR2 SVGAGI, per germline (reference sequence). The data were produced by immunoSEQ multiplex PCR, yet TCRdb's version contains in-frame clones alone and is incomplete. The sample yields 59,000 or so clones, approximately 85% seen once. This chain joins TRBV6-6 and TRBJ2-2; 7 nucleotides agree with TRBD1. The sequenced material came from peripheral blood. The clonotype was recovered from a human donor in a cohort sampled during active COVID-19. The CDR3 DNA sequence: TGTGCCAGCAGTCCTTCCGGGACAGCAATCAACACCGGGGAGCTGTTTTTT. It translates to CASSPSGTAINTGELFF.